This TCR beta chain was documented in a study of blood T cell repertoires in COVID-19. Looking at the study overall: PBMCs, B-cell-depleted T cells, or T cells were the source of the cDNA or gDNA that made up the material.

TCRdb keeps only in-frame clones here, not all; method: immunoSEQ multiplex PCR. The sample holds just over 75,000 clones, 80% seen once. The clonotype was recovered from a man aged 55 to 70 with active or convalescent COVID-19. Sequences were obtained from peripheral blood.

The CDR3 sequence is CASSPPDYPAKNIQYF. The CDR3 DNA sequence: TGTGCCAGCAGCCCACCAGACTATCCAGCCAAAAACATTCAGTACTTC. The rearrangement joins TRBV13 to TRBJ2-4; possibly TRBD2 for D (5 bases). The CDR3 is made up of 16 amino acids. Trimming took off 5 bases at V and 0 bases at J, with 14 bases between the two ends. CDR1 is PRHDT, CDR2 FYEKMQ, per germline (reference sequence).